The clone carrying this T cell receptor beta chain was counted a single time. Antigen: not known. This entry belongs to a study of Graves' ophthalmopathy and Graves' hyperthyroidism. Study-wide points: In blood appeared most of the expanded thyroid clonotypes whose frequency exceeded 0.001.

Included hyperthyroidism patients were aged 18 to 65 and newly diagnosed (under 2 months' duration). If patients had other autoimmune diseases, uncontrolled infections, pregnancy or lactation, they were excluded. CDR3 regions of TCR beta were amplified from RNA transcripts. First-round RT-PCR with HTBI primers preceded a second-round multiplex PCR. TCRdb called the multiplex PCR reads again in MiXCR, with one record for every CDR3 protein. Of about 600,000 distinct CDR3 sequences in the sample, about 35% were seen once. Sequencing used peripheral blood or thyroid tissue (not recorded which). The sequence was collected from an adult man with Graves' hyperthyroidism.

CDR3 protein: CSVRAGRGTEAFF. CDR3 in DNA: TGCAGCGTCAGAGCGGGGAGAGGGACTGAAGCTTTCTTT. The chain recombines TRBV29-1 with TRBJ1-1, with D unclear. The V gene's germline CDR1 is SQVTM and CDR2 ANQGSEA. The V end lost 6 bases, the J end lost 5 bases, and 16 bases lay between the germline ends. The CDR3 runs to 13 residues.